This record covers a single T cell receptor beta chain. The antigen is not known. The data stem from a study of CD8 T cells in Susac syndrome. Study-wide results and caveats: In Susac syndrome, CD4+ T cell repertoires lacked any clonal expansion.

RNA totalling 0.5 to 1 ug underwent reverse transcription with random hexamers. Amplification of the TCR beta CDR3 was carried out by immunoSEQ multiplex PCR, which spanned a total of 54 Vbeta and 13 Jbeta segments. TCRdb processed the immunoSEQ multiplex PCR reads anew with MiXCR; each CDR3 protein has one entry. The table lists some 170,000 distinct CDR3 sequences, 90% to 95% of them singletons. The CDR3 is 16 residues long. Looked up from germline, CDR1 is SNHLY and CDR2 is FYNNEI. The ends were cut back, 6 bases at V and 1 base at J, with 16 bases in the middle. This TCR was recovered from a human donor with Susac syndrome. The genes are TRBV2 and TRBJ2-4, with D possibly matching TRBD1 (7 bases). Input material: CD4+ T cells from PBMCs. The CDR3: CASRRGTARAKNIQYF. The CDR3 nucleotides read TGTGCCAGCAGGCGCGGGACAGCCCGTGCCAAAAACATTCAGTACTTC. The whole variable domain, filled in from reference TRBV2 and TRBJ2-4, reads EPEVTQTPSHQVTQMGQEVILRCVPISNHLYFYWYRQILGQKVEFLVSFYNNEISEKSEIFDDQFSVERPDGSNFTLKIRSTKLEDSAMYFCASRRGTARAKNIQYFGAGTRLSVL.